This entry concerns a single T cell receptor beta chain. TCRdb used MiXCR to reprocess the RT-PCR reads, holding one entry per CDR3 protein. The table has about 680,000 distinct CDR3 sequences, 12% to 15% seen once. The CDR3 loop spans 14 amino acids. V was shortened by 7 bases and J by 5 bases, with 17 bases between the two germline ends. Material: memory CD4+ T cells from blood. The V gene is TRBV12-3 or TRBV12-4, the J gene TRBJ2-5; maybe TRBD2 (6 bases). The TCR originated in a female donor in good health, serving as a healthy control. CDR3 sequence (DNA): TGTGCCAGCACCCAGGCCGGGAGAGGCGAGACCCAGTACTTC. Its translation is CASTQAGRGETQYF.